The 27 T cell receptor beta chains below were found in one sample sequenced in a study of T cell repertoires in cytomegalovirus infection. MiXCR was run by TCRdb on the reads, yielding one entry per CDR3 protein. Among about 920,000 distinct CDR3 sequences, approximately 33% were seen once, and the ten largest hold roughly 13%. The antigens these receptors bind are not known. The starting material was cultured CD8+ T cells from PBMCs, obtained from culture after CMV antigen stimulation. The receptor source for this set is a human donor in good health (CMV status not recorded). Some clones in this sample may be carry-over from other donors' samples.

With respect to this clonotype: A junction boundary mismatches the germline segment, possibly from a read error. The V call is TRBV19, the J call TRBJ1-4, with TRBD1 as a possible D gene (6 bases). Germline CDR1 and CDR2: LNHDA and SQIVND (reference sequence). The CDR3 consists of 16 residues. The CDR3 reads CVSSMGAYRSNEKLFF. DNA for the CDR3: TGTGTCAGTAGTATGGGGGCCTATCGAAGTAATGAAAAACTGTTTTTT.

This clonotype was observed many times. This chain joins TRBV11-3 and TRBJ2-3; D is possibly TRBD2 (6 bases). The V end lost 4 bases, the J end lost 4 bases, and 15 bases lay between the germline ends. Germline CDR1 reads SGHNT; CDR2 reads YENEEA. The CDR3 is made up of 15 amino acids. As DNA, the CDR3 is TGTGCCAGCAGCTGGGGACTCGGGGATTCAGATACGCAGTATTTT. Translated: CASSWGLGDSDTQYF.

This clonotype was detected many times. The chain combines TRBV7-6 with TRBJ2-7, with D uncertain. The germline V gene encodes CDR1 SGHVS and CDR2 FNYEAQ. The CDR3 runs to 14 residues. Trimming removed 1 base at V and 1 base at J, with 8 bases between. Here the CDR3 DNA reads TGTGCCAGCAGCTTAGGAGACGGATCCTACGAGCAGTACTTC. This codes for CASSLGDGSYEQYF.

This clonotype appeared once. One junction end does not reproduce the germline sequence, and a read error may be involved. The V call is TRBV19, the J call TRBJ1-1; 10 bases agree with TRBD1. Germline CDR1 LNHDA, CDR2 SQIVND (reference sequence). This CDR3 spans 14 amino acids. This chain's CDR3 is CTSSPGQGRTEAFF. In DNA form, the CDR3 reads TGTACCAGTAGTCCGGGACAGGGGAGGACTGAAGCTTTCTTT.

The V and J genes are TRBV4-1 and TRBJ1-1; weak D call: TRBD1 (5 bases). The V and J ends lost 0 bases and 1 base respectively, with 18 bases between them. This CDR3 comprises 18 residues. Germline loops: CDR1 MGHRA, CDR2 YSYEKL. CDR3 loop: CASSQELGVKEPNTEAFF. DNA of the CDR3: TGCGCCAGCAGCCAAGAGTTGGGGGTGAAGGAACCGAACACTGAAGCTTTCTTT.

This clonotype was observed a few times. CDR3 in DNA: TGTGCCAGCACCCGAGGAGGGTCAGATACGCAGTATTTT. Translating gives CASTRGGSDTQYF. The rearrangement uses TRBV5-6 and TRBJ2-3; TRBD2 might be the D (6 bases). The CDR3 is 13 residues long. V was shortened by 6 bases and J by 4 bases, with 12 bases between the two germline ends. Germline loops: CDR1 SGHDT, CDR2 YYEEEE.

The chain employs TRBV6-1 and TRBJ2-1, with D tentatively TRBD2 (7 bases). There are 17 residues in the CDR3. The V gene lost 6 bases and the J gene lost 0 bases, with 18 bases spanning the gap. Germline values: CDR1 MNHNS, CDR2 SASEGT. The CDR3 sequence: CASSDLGGGTSYNEQFF. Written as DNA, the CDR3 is TGTGCCAGCAGCGATTTGGGGGGGGGCACCTCCTACAATGAGCAGTTCTTC.

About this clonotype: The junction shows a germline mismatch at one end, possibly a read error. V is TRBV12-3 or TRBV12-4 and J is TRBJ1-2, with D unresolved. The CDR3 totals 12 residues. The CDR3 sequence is CASSFGAYGNTF. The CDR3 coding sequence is TGTGCCAGCAGTTTTGGAGCCTATGGCAACACCTTC.

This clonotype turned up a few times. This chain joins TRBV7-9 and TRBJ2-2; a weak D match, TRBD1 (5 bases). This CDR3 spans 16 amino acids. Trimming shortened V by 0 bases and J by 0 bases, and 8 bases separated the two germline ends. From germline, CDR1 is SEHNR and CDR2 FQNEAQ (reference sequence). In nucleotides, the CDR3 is TGTGCCAGCAGCTTAGCGTGGACAACGAACACCGGGGAGCTGTTTTTT. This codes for CASSLAWTTNTGELFF.

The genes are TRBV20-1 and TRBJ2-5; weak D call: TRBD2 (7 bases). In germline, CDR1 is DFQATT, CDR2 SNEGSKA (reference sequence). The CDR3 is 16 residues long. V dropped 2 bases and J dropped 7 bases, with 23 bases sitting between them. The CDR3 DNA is TGCAGTGCTAGATATCTTGGGGGGGCAGAAATCTTGACCCAGTACTTC. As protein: CSARYLGGAEILTQYF.

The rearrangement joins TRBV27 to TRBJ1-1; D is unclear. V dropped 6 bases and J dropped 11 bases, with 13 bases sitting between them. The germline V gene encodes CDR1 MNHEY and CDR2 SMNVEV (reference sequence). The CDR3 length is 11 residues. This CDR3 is CASRSGPGAFF. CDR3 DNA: TGTGCCAGCAGATCGGGCCCCGGGGCTTTCTTT.

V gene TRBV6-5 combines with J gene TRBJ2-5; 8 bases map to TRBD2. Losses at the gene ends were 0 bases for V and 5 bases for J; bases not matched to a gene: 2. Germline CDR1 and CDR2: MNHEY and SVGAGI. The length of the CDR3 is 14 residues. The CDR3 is CASSYSPSGETQYF. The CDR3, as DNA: TGTGCCAGCAGTTACTCCCCTAGCGGGGAGACCCAGTACTTC.

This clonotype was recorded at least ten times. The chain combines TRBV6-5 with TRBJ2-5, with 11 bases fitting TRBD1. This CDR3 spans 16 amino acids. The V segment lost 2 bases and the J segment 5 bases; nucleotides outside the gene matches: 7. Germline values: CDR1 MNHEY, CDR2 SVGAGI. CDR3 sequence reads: CASSYPRTGGMETQYF. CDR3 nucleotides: TGTGCCAGCAGTTACCCCCGGACAGGGGGCATGGAGACCCAGTACTTC.

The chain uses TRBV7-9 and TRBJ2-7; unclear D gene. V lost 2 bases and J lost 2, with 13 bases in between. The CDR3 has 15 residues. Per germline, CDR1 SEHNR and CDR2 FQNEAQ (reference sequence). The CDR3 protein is CASSLLSGRTYEQYF. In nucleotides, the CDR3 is TGTGCCAGCAGCTTACTCTCGGGCCGGACCTACGAGCAGTACTTC.

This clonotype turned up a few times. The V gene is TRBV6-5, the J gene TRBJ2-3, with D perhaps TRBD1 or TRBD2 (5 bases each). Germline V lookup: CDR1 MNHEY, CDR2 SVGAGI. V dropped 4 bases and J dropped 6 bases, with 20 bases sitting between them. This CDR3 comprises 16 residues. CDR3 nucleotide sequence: TGTGCCAGCAGTTTCTCCCCGGATGGGGACGGGGATACGCAGTATTTT. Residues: CASSFSPDGDGDTQYF.

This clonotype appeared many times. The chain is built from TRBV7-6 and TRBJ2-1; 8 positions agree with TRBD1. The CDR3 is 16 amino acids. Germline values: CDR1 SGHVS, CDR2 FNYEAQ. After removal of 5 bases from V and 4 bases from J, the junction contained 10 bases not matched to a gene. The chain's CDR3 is CASSGAEDREYNEQFF. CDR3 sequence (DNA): TGTGCCAGCAGCGGAGCCGAGGACAGGGAATACAATGAGCAGTTCTTC.

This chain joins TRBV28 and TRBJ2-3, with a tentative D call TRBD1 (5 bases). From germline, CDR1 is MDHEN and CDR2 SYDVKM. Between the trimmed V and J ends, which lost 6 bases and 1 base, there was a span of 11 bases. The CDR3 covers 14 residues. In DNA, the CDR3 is TGTGCCAGCAGCTTGGACAAGGGCACAGATACGCAGTATTTT. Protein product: CASSLDKGTDTQYF.

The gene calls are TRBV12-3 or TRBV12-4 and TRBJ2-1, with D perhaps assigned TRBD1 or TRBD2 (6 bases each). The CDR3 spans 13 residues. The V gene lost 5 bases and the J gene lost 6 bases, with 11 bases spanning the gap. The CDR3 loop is CASSRGQGNEQFF. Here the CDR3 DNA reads TGTGCCAGCAGTCGGGGGCAGGGCAATGAGCAGTTCTTC.

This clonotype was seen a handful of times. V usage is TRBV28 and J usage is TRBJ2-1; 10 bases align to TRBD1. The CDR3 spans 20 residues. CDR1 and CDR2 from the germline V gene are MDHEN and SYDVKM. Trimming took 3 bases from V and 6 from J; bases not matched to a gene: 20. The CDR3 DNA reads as TGTGCCAGCAGTTTCGAGGATCCTCGGGGACAGGGGTTGCCGGTCAATGAGCAGTTCTTC. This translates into CASSFEDPRGQGLPVNEQFF.

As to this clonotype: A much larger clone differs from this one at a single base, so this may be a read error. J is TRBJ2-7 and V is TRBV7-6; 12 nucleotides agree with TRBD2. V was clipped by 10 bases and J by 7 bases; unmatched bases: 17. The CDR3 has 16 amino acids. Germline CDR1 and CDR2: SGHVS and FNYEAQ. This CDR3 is CANSPNRLAGAGEQYF. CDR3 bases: TGTGCCAACAGTCCGAACCGACTAGCGGGGGCAGGGGAGCAGTACTTC.

The CDR3, as DNA: TGTGCCAGCAGCTTAGCGACAGGGACGAACACTGAAGCTTTCTTT. Residues: CASSLATGTNTEAFF. The gene calls are TRBV7-9 and TRBJ1-1, with TRBD1 matching over 7 bases. The length of the CDR3 is 15 residues. The germline gives CDR1 SEHNR, CDR2 FQNEAQ (reference sequence). V gave up 0 bases and J gave up 1 base; unmatched junction bases: 2.

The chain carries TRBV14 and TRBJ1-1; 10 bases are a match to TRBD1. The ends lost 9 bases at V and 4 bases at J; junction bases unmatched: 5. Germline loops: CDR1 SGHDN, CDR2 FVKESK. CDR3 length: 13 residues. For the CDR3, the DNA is TGTGCCAGTGGACAGGGGGTGGGCACTGAAGCTTTCTTT. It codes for CASGQGVGTEAFF.

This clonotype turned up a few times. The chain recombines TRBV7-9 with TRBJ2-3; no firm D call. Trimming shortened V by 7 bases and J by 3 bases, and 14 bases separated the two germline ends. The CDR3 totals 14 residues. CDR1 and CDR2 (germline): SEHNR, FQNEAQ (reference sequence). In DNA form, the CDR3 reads TGTGCCAGCACCCTGGGCAGTTTGACAGATACGCAGTATTTT. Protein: CASTLGSLTDTQYF.

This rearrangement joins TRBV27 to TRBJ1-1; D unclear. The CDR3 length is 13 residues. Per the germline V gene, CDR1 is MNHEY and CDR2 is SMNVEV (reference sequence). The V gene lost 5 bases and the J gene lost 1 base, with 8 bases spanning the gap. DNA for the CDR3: TGTGCCAGCAGTATACCGGGGAACACTGAAGCTTTCTTT. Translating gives CASSIPGNTEAFF.

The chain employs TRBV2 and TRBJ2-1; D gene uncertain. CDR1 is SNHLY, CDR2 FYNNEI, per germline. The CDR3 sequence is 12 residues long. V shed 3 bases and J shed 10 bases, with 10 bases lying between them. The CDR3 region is CASSEGKIEQFF. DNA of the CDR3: TGTGCCAGCAGTGAGGGAAAGATAGAGCAGTTCTTC.

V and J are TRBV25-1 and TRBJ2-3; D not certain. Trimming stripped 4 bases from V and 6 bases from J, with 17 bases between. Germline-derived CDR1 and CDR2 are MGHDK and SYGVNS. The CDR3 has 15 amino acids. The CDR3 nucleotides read TGTGCCAGCAGTGTAGATGGCGGTCTTCGGGATACGCAGTATTTT. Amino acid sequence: CASSVDGGLRDTQYF. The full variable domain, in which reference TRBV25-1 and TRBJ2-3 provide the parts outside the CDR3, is EADIYQTPRYLVIGTGKKITLECSQTMGHDKMYWYQQDPGMELHLIHYSYGVNSTEKGDLSSESTVSRIRTEHFPLTLESARPSHTSQYLCASSVDGGLRDTQYFGPGTRLTVL.

CDR3 amino acids: CASSIGGHEQFF. The CDR3 nucleotides read TGTGCCAGTAGTATCGGGGGTCATGAGCAGTTCTTC. The rearrangement uses TRBV19 and TRBJ2-1; TRBD2 is a possible D gene (6 bases). The CDR3 runs to 12 residues. With 3 bases removed from V and 8 bases from J, the gap between germline ends came to 8 bases. The germline gives CDR1 LNHDA, CDR2 SQIVND (reference sequence).